The 9 T cell receptor beta chains presented below share a single source sample, sequenced in a study of tumor-infiltrating lymphocytes in primary liver carcinoma. RNA and DNA were co-extracted from roughly 20-30 mg of unsorted bulk tissue. cDNA specific to TCR beta was made from 500 ng of total RNA, with a constant-region primer employed for priming. A slightly modified ARM-PCR protocol with three nested multiplex PCR rounds produced these TCR beta libraries. The two initial PCR rounds, nine to eleven cycles each, used TRBV1-TRBV30 forward and C-beta reverse primers. TCRdb independently ran MiXCR on the multiplex PCR reads; one entry per CDR3 protein. The sample shows about 100,000 distinct CDR3 sequences, about 62% of them seen only once. Input material: liver tumor tissue from sampling region 2. Subset described: tumor region T2, inferior pole. The receptor set was obtained from a woman aged 55-70 years with primary liver carcinoma and hepatitis B virus infection.

This clonotype showed up many times. The chain links TRBV12-5 to TRBJ2-1; TRBD2 aligns across 11 bases. The ends lost 0 bases at V and 7 bases at J; junction bases unmatched: 8. The CDR3 contains 17 residues. Germline V gene data show CDR1 as LGHNT and CDR2 as FRNRAP. The CDR3 bases are TGTGCTAGTGGTTTGGTACTAGCGGGAGTTTTAGGGAATGAGCAGTTCTTC. Its translation: CASGLVLAGVLGNEQFF.

This clonotype showed up many times. This chain joins TRBV6-6 and TRBJ2-7; 8 bases match TRBD1. V shed 5 bases, J shed 4 bases, and the junction held 7 bases outside the gene matches. The CDR3 runs to 14 residues. Germline V lookup: CDR1 MNHNY, CDR2 SVGAGI (reference sequence). CDR3 nucleotides: TGTGCCAGCAGTCTCGGACAGGGATCGTACGAGCAGTACTTC. Translating it yields CASSLGQGSYEQYF.

This clonotype was recorded at least ten times. V gene TRBV2 combines with J gene TRBJ1-3; D remains unclear. Per germline, CDR1 SNHLY and CDR2 FYNNEI. The CDR3 totals 12 residues. V lost 5 bases and J 11 bases, leaving 13 bases between the germline ends. The CDR3 spells CASSLDLTSIYF. DNA for the CDR3: TGTGCCAGCAGTCTGGACCTTACTTCCATATATTTT.

In regard to this clonotype: A read error may explain this, as a much larger clone is one base away. The J gene is TRBJ2-1, the V gene TRBV5-4, with D possibly matching TRBD1 (6 bases). Looked up from germline, CDR1 is SGHNT and CDR2 is YYREEE (reference sequence). This CDR3 spans 15 amino acids. The CDR3 loop reads CVSSRGGNLYNEQFF. CDR3 DNA sequence: TGTGTCAGCAGCAGAGGGGGTAATCTTTACAATGAGCAGTTCTTC.

This chain uses TRBV4-1 with TRBJ2-1; 11 bases line up with TRBD2. V shed 0 bases and J 8 bases; nucleotides not matched to a gene: 15. The CDR3 covers 19 residues. Looked up from germline, CDR1 is MGHRA and CDR2 is YSYEKL. As DNA, the CDR3 is TGCGCCAGCAGCCAAGACTCCCCGGTGGTAGGGACTAGCGGATATGAGCAGTTCTTC. Its protein is CASSQDSPVVGTSGYEQFF.

For this clonotype: A much larger clone lies one base from this, so it may be a read error. In DNA form, the CDR3 reads TGTGCCAACAGTTACTCCGGCAACGAGCAGTACTTC. Translating gives CANSYSGNEQYF. V gene TRBV6-6 combines with J gene TRBJ2-7; D is ambiguous. The CDR3 is 12 amino acids. Germline V lookup: CDR1 MNHNY, CDR2 SVGAGI (reference sequence).

This clonotype has just a few counts. A single base separates this from a much larger clone, so it may be a read error. The chain employs TRBV10-2 and TRBJ2-2, with D unresolved. CDR3 size: 13 residues. Germline CDR1 reads WSHSY; CDR2 reads SAAADI. For the CDR3, the DNA is TGCGCCAGCAGGCTTACGAACACCAGGGAGCTGTTTTTT. It is translated as CASRLTNTRELFF.

As concerns this clonotype: Because it lacks the conserved phenylalanine or tryptophan at the end, this CDR3 is likely a read error. V gene TRBV11-3 combines with J gene TRBJ2-1; D possibly corresponds to TRBD2 (6 bases). This CDR3 has 13 residues. CDR1 is SGHNT and CDR2 is YENEEA in the germline V gene. CDR3 bases: TGCGTCAGCAGTGCCGGGGGCTACAATGAGCAGTTCCTC. This gives the protein CVSSAGGYNEQFL.

This clonotype was detected only a few times. The chain has TRBV7-3 and TRBJ2-7; 7 nucleotides agree with TRBD1. CDR3 size: 15 residues. Per the germline V gene, CDR1 is SGHTA and CDR2 is FQGTGA. The ends lost 3 bases at V and 2 bases at J; junction bases unmatched: 7. The CDR3 here is CASSFRPGTAYEQYF. The CDR3 DNA sequence: TGTGCCAGCAGCTTTAGGCCTGGGACAGCCTACGAGCAGTACTTC. Looking up the rest from reference TRBV7-3 and TRBJ2-7 gives the full variable domain: GAGVSQTPSNKVTEKGKYVELRCDPISGHTALYWYRQSLGQGPEFLIYFQGTGAADDSGLPNDRFFAVRPEGSVSTLKIQRTERGDSAVYLCASSFRPGTAYEQYFGPGTRLTVT.